Below, 13 T cell receptor beta chains from the same sample are listed, as sequenced in a study of shared clonotypes between healthy human individuals. Sequenced by immunoSEQ multiplex PCR; TCRdb stores in-frame clones only, minus some. This table has about 610,000 clones, around 97% appearing once. Sequencing was done on a sample of naive CD4+ T cells sorted from blood. The sample's subset: CD45RA+ positively selected. The receptor source for this set is a woman in her twenties or thirties in good health.

The chain links TRBV27 to TRBJ2-3, with 9 bases identical to TRBD1. CDR3 length: 14 amino acids. Germline V gene sequence: CDR1 MNHEY, CDR2 SMNVEV (reference sequence). J lost 4 bases, V lost 6 bases, and 5 bases had no gene match. DNA for the CDR3: TGTGCCAGCAGGGGACAGGGAAGGTCAGATACGCAGTATTTT. Amino acids: CASRGQGRSDTQYF.

The rearrangement uses TRBV5-1 and TRBJ2-2, with 11 bases lining up with TRBD2. There are 15 residues in the CDR3. Germline V lookup: CDR1 SGHRS, CDR2 YFSETQ. The V segment lost 4 bases and the J segment 4 bases; nucleotides outside the gene matches: 3. CDR3 protein: CASSATSGSTGELFF. Here the CDR3 DNA reads TGCGCCAGCAGCGCTACTAGCGGGAGCACCGGGGAGCTGTTTTTT.

The V gene is TRBV27, the J gene TRBJ1-2; D is ambiguous. Germline V lookup: CDR1 MNHEY, CDR2 SMNVEV (reference sequence). CDR3 length equals 13 residues. Trimming stripped 0 bases from V and 8 bases from J, with 10 bases between. The CDR3 DNA reads TGTGCCAGCAGTTTATCGTACCGAGGCGGCTACACCTTC. It encodes CASSLSYRGGYTF.

The V gene is TRBV18, the J gene TRBJ1-2, with D unclear. This CDR3 spans 12 amino acids. Germline lookup yields CDR1 KGHSH and CDR2 LQKENI. V lost 6 bases to trimming and J lost 4 bases, with 9 bases between them. The CDR3 reads CASSPSIYGYTF. The CDR3 DNA is TGTGCCAGCTCTCCCAGCATCTATGGCTACACCTTC.

Comments on this clone: One end of the junction fails to match germline, which may point to a read error. The chain has TRBV28 and TRBJ1-5; maybe TRBD1 (5 bases). The CDR3 loop spans 20 amino acids. Per germline, CDR1 MDHEN and CDR2 SYDVKM. The CDR3 loop reads CASSSHRGRRTNYSNQPQHF. The CDR3 DNA follows: TGTGCCAGTAGTTCACACCGGGGACGGCGAACCAACTATAGCAATCAGCCCCAGCATTTT.

V and J are TRBV4-2 and TRBJ2-1; D may be TRBD1 (6 bases). V dropped 2 bases and J dropped 0 bases, with 17 bases sitting between them. Germline V CDR1 and CDR2: LGHNA, YNFKEQ. The CDR3 runs to 18 residues. For the CDR3, the DNA is TGTGCCAGCAGCCAACGTAACACCGGGACAACCTCCTACAATGAGCAGTTCTTC. It encodes CASSQRNTGTTSYNEQFF.

The J gene is TRBJ2-2, the V gene TRBV27; the match to TRBD2 covers 16 bases. Trimming cost V 5 bases and J 4 bases; bases outside gene matches: 10. Germline loops: CDR1 MNHEY, CDR2 SMNVEV (reference sequence). The CDR3 covers 19 residues. The CDR3 protein is CASSGGLAGGLLSTGELFF. CDR3 coding DNA: TGTGCCAGCAGTGGGGGACTAGCGGGAGGGCTATTGAGCACCGGGGAGCTGTTTTTT.

CDR3 protein: CASSERGRAYNEQFF. CDR3 coding DNA: TGTGCCAGCAGTGAGAGGGGGAGGGCCTACAATGAGCAGTTCTTC. The V gene is TRBV2, the J gene TRBJ2-1; possibly TRBD2 for D (7 bases). Germline lookup yields CDR1 SNHLY and CDR2 FYNNEI. CDR3 length equals 15 residues. The V end was cut by 3 bases, the J end by 2 bases, with 11 bases between.

The chain couples TRBV7-2 to TRBJ2-7; weak D call: TRBD2 (6 bases). This CDR3 has 14 residues. V was shortened by 5 bases and J by 2 bases, with 13 bases between the two germline ends. Germline V lookup: CDR1 SGHTA, CDR2 FQGNSA. The CDR3 is CASSPTLAAYEQYF. CDR3 bases: TGTGCCAGCAGCCCTACACTAGCTGCCTACGAGCAGTACTTC.

The chain recombines TRBV7-2 with TRBJ1-1; 9 bases match TRBD1. V was pared by 5 bases and J by 0 bases, with 10 bases of the junction left unmatched. Germline V lookup: CDR1 SGHTA, CDR2 FQGNSA. This CDR3 contains 17 residues. The CDR3 is CASSNRQGVYVNTEAFF. The CDR3 bases are TGTGCCAGCAGCAACCGACAGGGGGTATACGTGAACACTGAAGCTTTCTTT.

This clone was recorded once. CDR3 protein: CASSEQGRAYEQYF. The CDR3 region has the DNA TGTGCCAGCAGTGAACAGGGACGGGCCTACGAGCAGTACTTC. The chain links TRBV6-4 to TRBJ2-7, with D perhaps matching TRBD1 (6 bases). The CDR3 has 14 residues. V lost 3 bases, J lost 2 bases, and 11 bases lay in between. Germline values: CDR1 MRHNA, CDR2 SNTAGT.

The chain links TRBV7-6 to TRBJ1-3; the D is unclear. V was shortened by 5 bases and J by 7 bases, with 21 bases between the two germline ends. This CDR3 is built from 16 residues. Germline loops: CDR1 SGHVS, CDR2 FNYEAQ. CDR3 in amino acids: CASSPLSLRPGNTIYF. In DNA, the CDR3 is TGTGCCAGCAGCCCATTGTCCCTCCGCCCCGGGAACACCATATATTTT.

The genes are TRBV20-1 and TRBJ2-5; D remains ambiguous. The CDR3 totals 11 residues. V lost 5 bases and J lost 4, with 8 bases in between. Germline CDR1 is DFQATT and CDR2 is SNEGSKA (reference sequence). In DNA form, the CDR3 reads TGCAGTGCTTCTATCTTAGAGACCCAGTACTTC. It is translated as CSASILETQYF.